These 23 T cell receptor beta chains came from one sample sequenced in a study of T cells in Graves' hyperthyroidism and ophthalmopathy. RNA transcripts served as the template for amplifying TCR beta CDR3 regions. With the HTBI primer set, the TCR CDR3 went through a first round of RT-PCR. Each CDR3 protein gets one entry after TCRdb re-called the multiplex PCR reads with MiXCR. This table has about 500,000 distinct CDR3 sequences, 15% to 20% appearing once. The sequencing input was blood. All receptors come from a woman aged 18-30 years with Graves' ophthalmopathy.

This clonotype was found many times. The chain recombines TRBV7-2 with TRBJ2-7; 12 nucleotides line up with TRBD2. The CDR3 is made up of 16 amino acids. J lost 1 base, V lost 5 bases, and 6 bases had no gene match. Germline CDR1 reads SGHTA; CDR2 reads FQGNSA. CDR3 residues: CASSLPTSGSSYEQYF. Written as DNA, the CDR3 is TGTGCCAGCAGCCTCCCGACTAGCGGGAGTTCCTACGAGCAGTACTTC.

This clonotype was counted many times. The gene calls are TRBV28 and TRBJ1-2, with D perhaps TRBD1 (5 bases). Germline V gene sequence: CDR1 MDHEN, CDR2 SYDVKM. CDR3 length: 12 amino acids. Deletions cut 5 bases from V and 12 bases from J, with 16 bases between. The CDR3 region has the DNA TGTGCCAGCAGTCCTACCTTACAGGCAAACACCTTC. This encodes CASSPTLQANTF.

This clonotype was counted at least ten times. The V gene is TRBV30, the J gene TRBJ2-3; D uncertain. The CDR3 totals 13 residues. Germline values: CDR1 GTSNPN, CDR2 SVGIG (reference sequence). V was clipped by 6 bases and J by 2 bases, with 12 bases between them. This CDR3 is CACMGPTTDTQYF. CDR3 nucleotides: TGTGCCTGTATGGGCCCCACCACAGATACGCAGTATTTT.

The chain uses TRBV27 and TRBJ2-1; 14 nucleotides line up with TRBD2. The CDR3 has 16 amino acids. The V gene end was trimmed by 7 bases and the J gene end by 5 bases; junction bases not matched to a gene: 7. Germline CDR1 and CDR2: MNHEY and SMNVEV (reference sequence). Here the CDR3 DNA reads TGTGCCAGCACCCTAGGGACTAGCGGGAGAAACAATGAGCAGTTCTTC. This sequence encodes CASTLGTSGRNNEQFF.

This clonotype was found many times. The chain joins TRBV29-1 to TRBJ2-3; unclear D gene. The germline V and J ends were trimmed by 3 bases and 2 bases, with 9 bases remaining between them. The CDR3 length is 13 residues. Germline V gene lookup returns CDR1 SQVTM and CDR2 ANQGSEA. CDR3 DNA: TGCAGCGTTGAGTCCAGATTCACAGATACGCAGTATTTT. This codes for CSVESRFTDTQYF.

Details on this clonotype: This may be a read error, as it is one base from a much larger clone. V and J are TRBV18 and TRBJ2-2; D unclear. The CDR3 extends over 14 amino acids. The germline gives CDR1 KGHSH, CDR2 LQKENI. Here the CDR3 reads CVSSPGWLAGELFF. Written as DNA, the CDR3 is TGTGTCAGCTCACCAGGCTGGTTGGCCGGGGAGCTGTTTTTT.

The V call is TRBV27, the J call TRBJ2-7, with 9 positions matching TRBD2. The CDR3 spans 16 residues. J lost 1 base, V lost 6 bases, and 10 bases had no gene match. Per the germline V gene, CDR1 is MNHEY and CDR2 is SMNVEV (reference sequence). CDR3: CASSITSGSSSYEQYF. CDR3 bases: TGTGCCAGCAGCATTACTAGCGGGTCGTCTTCCTACGAGCAGTACTTC.

This clonotype was recorded at least ten times. The rearrangement uses TRBV20-1 and TRBJ2-7, with 7 positions matching TRBD2. Germline CDR1 and CDR2: DFQATT and SNEGSKA (reference sequence). J lost 3 bases, V lost 6 bases, and 8 bases had no gene match. The CDR3 loop spans 13 amino acids. CDR3 sequence (DNA): TGCAGTGCCCGAAGCGGGACGCTCTACGAGCAGTACTTC. Amino acid sequence: CSARSGTLYEQYF.

This clonotype was counted ten times or more. V usage is TRBV6-1 and J usage is TRBJ1-1; D is ambiguous. Germline CDR1 MNHNS, CDR2 SASEGT. V was clipped by 6 bases and J by 0 bases, with 14 bases between them. The CDR3 loop spans 15 amino acids. CDR3 nucleotide sequence: TGTGCCAGCAGACCCAATCGGCGGGTGAACACTGAAGCTTTCTTT. Its translation is CASRPNRRVNTEAFF.

This clonotype has ten or more counts. The V call is TRBV2, the J call TRBJ1-6; possible D gene TRBD1, 5 bases. Trimming removed 6 bases at V and 5 bases at J, with 14 bases between. This CDR3 region has 15 residues. Germline V gene data show CDR1 as SNHLY and CDR2 as FYNNEI. CDR3 protein: CASRWTRMDNSPLHF. CDR3 DNA sequence: TGTGCCAGCAGGTGGACAAGGATGGATAATTCACCCCTCCACTTT. Using reference TRBV2 and TRBJ1-6 for the parts outside the CDR3, the full variable domain is EPEVTQTPSHQVTQMGQEVILRCVPISNHLYFYWYRQILGQKVEFLVSFYNNEISEKSEIFDDQFSVERPDGSNFTLKIRSTKLEDSAMYFCASRWTRMDNSPLHFGNGTRLTVT.

A note on this clonotype: A much larger clone sits a single nucleotide away, making a read error possible. This chain uses TRBV20-1 with TRBJ2-1, with TRBD2 matching over 10 bases. Looked up from germline, CDR1 is DFQATT and CDR2 is SNEGSKA (reference sequence). This CDR3 comprises 17 residues. The trim removed 1 base at V and 12 bases at J, leaving 18 bases unmatched. The CDR3 nucleotides are TGCAGTGCTAGAGGGAATCTAACACAGCGGGGGGGCCTGATGCAGTTCTTC. It codes for CSARGNLTQRGGLMQFF.

Many counts were recorded for this clonotype. The chain couples TRBV2 to TRBJ1-2; D call uncertain. CDR1 and CDR2 from the germline V gene are SNHLY and FYNNEI. V was pared by 2 bases and J by 7 bases, with 11 bases between. The CDR3 is made up of 13 amino acids. As DNA, the CDR3 is TGTGCCAGCAGTGAACCCCCGGGCAGTGGCTACACCTTC. Its translation is CASSEPPGSGYTF.

The CDR3 DNA reads TGTGCCACCAGCAGGACCGGGACTAGCGGGGCGATGAGCTCCTACAATGAGCAGTTCTTC. It codes for CATSRTGTSGAMSSYNEQFF. The chain carries TRBV15 and TRBJ2-1, with TRBD2 matching 13 bases. CDR3 length: 20 residues. V lost 3 bases to trimming and J lost 0 bases; unmatched junction nucleotides: 11. The germline CDR1 and CDR2 sequences are LNHNV and YYDKDF (reference sequence).

This clonotype was observed at least ten times. The chain combines TRBV7-9 with TRBJ2-5; D remains unclear. Germline V CDR1 and CDR2: SEHNR, FQNEAQ (reference sequence). CDR3 length: 15 amino acids. V gave up 1 base and J gave up 5 bases, with 14 bases separating them. CDR3 bases: TGTGCCAGCAGCTTAGAACGAAGCGTTCTGGAGACCCAGTACTTC. Residues: CASSLERSVLETQYF.

Of note for this clonotype: One junction end disagrees with the germline gene, perhaps due to a read error. This chain links TRBV6-5 with TRBJ2-3, with 14 bases identical to TRBD2. Germline values: CDR1 MNHEY, CDR2 SVGAGI. There are 16 residues in the CDR3. The CDR3 spells CASSYSKGLAGDMQYF. The CDR3 region has the DNA TGTGCCAGCAGTTACTCGAAGGGACTAGCGGGAGATATGCAGTATTTT.

This clonotype was recorded at least ten times. The V call is TRBV30, the J call TRBJ1-2; D is unclear. The CDR3 is 13 residues long. V lost 1 base to trimming and J lost 5 bases, with 11 bases between them. The germline CDR1 and CDR2 sequences are GTSNPN and SVGIG (reference sequence). The DNA of the CDR3 is TGTGCCTGGAGTGAGGAGGTGGCGTATGGCTACACCTTC. Its translation: CAWSEEVAYGYTF.

At least ten counts were recorded for this clonotype. The chain is built from TRBV20-1 and TRBJ2-3; a weak D match, TRBD1 (6 bases). Trimming cost V 6 bases and J 4 bases, with 14 bases left between them. The CDR3 sequence is 13 residues long. Germline CDR1 is DFQATT and CDR2 is SNEGSKA (reference sequence). In nucleotides, the CDR3 is TGCAGTGCCCAGGGGTTTCGGGCAGATACGCAGTATTTT. Translation gives CSAQGFRADTQYF.

This clonotype was detected a few times. J is TRBJ2-1 and V is TRBV29-1; 7 bases fit TRBD1. Trimming at V came to 1 base and at J to 1 base, leaving 4 bases not matched to a gene. CDR1 and CDR2 (germline): SQVTM, ANQGSEA. The CDR3 sequence is 15 residues long. The CDR3 is CSVEAQGVSYNEQFF. In DNA form, the CDR3 reads TGCAGCGTTGAAGCGCAGGGGGTATCCTACAATGAGCAGTTCTTC.

Many counts were recorded for this clonotype. V and J are TRBV5-6 and TRBJ1-1; no clear D. The CDR3 consists of 14 residues. V shed 3 bases and J shed 2 bases, with 11 bases lying between them. Germline V lookup: CDR1 SGHDT, CDR2 YYEEEE. Written as DNA, the CDR3 is TGTGCCAGCAGCTCTCCCTCGGTTAACACTGAAGCTTTCTTT. Amino acids: CASSSPSVNTEAFF.

This clonotype was counted between two and nine times. The chain combines TRBV5-4 with TRBJ2-7, with D possibly being TRBD2 (5 bases). Germline CDR1 SGHNT, CDR2 YYREEE (reference sequence). The CDR3 has 12 residues. Trimming took 1 base from V and 5 from J, leaving 7 bases between them. CDR3 in DNA: TGTGCCAGCAGCTTGTTCGGGAACGAGCAGTACTTC. It is translated as CASSLFGNEQYF.

This clonotype has at least ten counts. The J gene is TRBJ2-7, the V gene TRBV2, with 8 bases identical to TRBD1. Germline V lookup: CDR1 SNHLY, CDR2 FYNNEI. CDR3 length: 16 amino acids. Losses at the gene ends were 0 bases for V and 2 bases for J; bases not matched to a gene: 6. CDR3 protein: CASSEAPGQGTYEQYF. The CDR3 region has the DNA TGTGCCAGCAGTGAAGCGCCAGGACAGGGTACCTACGAGCAGTACTTC.

This clonotype has at least ten counts. The chain employs TRBV19 and TRBJ2-7; 8 nucleotides align to TRBD1. After removal of 9 bases from V and 2 bases from J, the junction contained 9 bases not matched to a gene. This CDR3 is 14 amino acids long. The V gene's germline CDR1 is LNHDA and CDR2 SQIVND (reference sequence). Written as DNA, the CDR3 is TGTGCCAGCCGCCGGACAGGGTTAACCTACGAGCAGTACTTC. Protein product: CASRRTGLTYEQYF.

A note on this clonotype: The junction differs from germline at one of its ends, possibly a read error. The rearrangement joins TRBV6-8 to TRBJ1-5; no definite D call. CDR3 length: 15 residues. Germline lookup yields CDR1 MNHGY and CDR2 SAAAGT. The CDR3 sequence is CASILSLEGNQLQHF. The DNA of the CDR3 is TGTGCCAGCATTCTTAGCCTTGAGGGCAATCAGCTCCAGCATTTT.